The rows below give T cell receptor beta chains drawn from one sample of a study of OX40 agonist ivuxolimab in advanced cancers. Profiling relied on immunoSEQ multiplex PCR, and the TCRdb table lists in-frame clones only, not all of them. The table lists approximately 38,000 clones, 65% to 90% of them singletons. The sequencing here drew on CD4+ or CD8+ T cells sorted from blood, taken in a trial of the OX40 agonist ivuxolimab. The receptors come from an adult with an advanced solid tumor such as melanoma, head and neck, liver or kidney cancer. Both conserved end residues are part of each CDR3. The D gene is left open where the match is weak. Expanded clones are given a class, and other clones once, few, many or no size at all.

J gene	D gene	clone size	V gene	CDR3 protein	CDR3 DNA
TRBJ1-5	-	-	TRBV5-1	CASSLVGEGQPQHF	TGCGCCAGCAGCTTGGTGGGGGAGGGCCAGCCCCAGCATTTT
TRBJ1-4	TRBD1	-	TRBV10-1	CAAETRDRTTQDEKLFF	TGCGCCGCAGAGACCCGGGACAGGACGACCCAGGATGAAAAACTGTTTTTT
TRBJ2-5	-	-	TRBV7-2	CASSRDGLETQYF	TGTGCCAGCAGCCGGGACGGCTTGGAGACCCAGTACTTC
TRBJ2-1	TRBD2	-	TRBV7-9	CASSLRLAGRVNEQFF	TGTGCCAGCAGCTTGCGACTAGCGGGTAGGGTAAATGAGCAGTTCTTC
TRBJ2-1	-	-	TRBV28	CASSLGGRSYNEQFF	TGTGCCAGCAGTCTGGGCGGTCGCTCCTACAATGAGCAGTTCTTC
TRBJ2-7	-	-	TRBV5-4	CASSPRGGDFYEQYF	TGTGCCAGCAGCCCACGGGGCGGGGATTTTTACGAGCAGTACTTC
TRBJ1-2	-	few	TRBV7-2	CASTGRGMRGLFGYTF	TGTGCCAGCACAGGGAGAGGGATGAGAGGACTTTTTGGCTACACCTTC
TRBJ1-5	-	-	TRBV6-4	CASSPGQYVSNQPQHF	TGTGCCAGCAGTCCAGGACAGTACGTTAGCAATCAGCCCCAGCATTTT
TRBJ1-2	-	-	TRBV7-2	CASSLVSLGGYTF	TGTGCCAGCAGCTTAGTATCCCTTGGAGGCTACACCTTC
TRBJ1-1	-	-	TRBV9	CASSGTRGETEAFF	TGTGCCAGCAGCGGCACCAGGGGAGAGACTGAAGCTTTCTTT
TRBJ2-1	-	-	TRBV2	CASSFEGNEQFF	TGTGCCAGCAGTTTTGAGGGCAATGAGCAGTTCTTC
TRBJ2-1	TRBD2	-	TRBV6-4	CASSESGAGEQFF	TGTGCCAGCAGTGAGAGCGGGGCCGGTGAGCAGTTCTTC
TRBJ1-3	-	once	TRBV5-6	CASSQYGGNGNTIYF	TGTGCCAGCAGCCAGTACGGGGGTAACGGAAACACCATATATTTT
TRBJ1-2	TRBD1	-	TRBV27	CASSIFGQDLLGYTF	TGTGCCAGCAGTATCTTCGGACAGGATCTGCTCGGCTACACCTTC
TRBJ2-1	TRBD1	-	TRBV19	CASRATGGDNEQFF	TGTGCCAGTAGGGCGACAGGGGGGGACAATGAGCAGTTCTTC
TRBJ2-5	-	-	TRBV4-2	CASSQDMAGETQYF	TGTGCCAGCAGCCAAGATATGGCGGGAGAGACCCAGTACTTC
TRBJ1-3	TRBD1	-	TRBV19	CASTNQGALGNTIYF	TGTGCCAGTACAAACCAGGGGGCTCTTGGAAACACCATATATTTT
TRBJ1-1	-	few	TRBV28	CASSSYRVSAFF	TGTGCCAGCAGTTCTTACAGGGTATCAGCTTTCTTT
TRBJ2-7	-	-	TRBV6-6	CASSRLSSYEQYF	TGTGCCAGCAGTCGATTGTCCTCCTACGAGCAGTACTTC
TRBJ2-7	-	-	TRBV4-1	CASSQDSIQGREQYF	TGCGCCAGCAGCCAAGACTCAATACAGGGTCGAGAGCAGTACTTC
TRBJ1-5	TRBD1	-	TRBV30	CAWRQGSNQPQHF	TGTGCCTGGAGACAGGGGAGCAATCAGCCCCAGCATTTT
TRBJ2-1	-	-	TRBV4-1	CASSQDPTSSRGEQFF	TGCGCCAGCAGCCAAGATCCCACCTCTAGCCGGGGTGAGCAGTTCTTC
TRBJ2-1	-	-	TRBV9	CASSPTILESYNEQFF	TGTGCCAGCAGCCCTACGATTTTAGAGTCCTACAATGAGCAGTTCTTC
TRBJ2-1	TRBD2	-	TRBV6-6	CASGTSGHNEQFF	TGTGCCAGTGGGACTAGCGGGCACAATGAGCAGTTCTTC
TRBJ2-7	TRBD2	-	TRBV5-1	CASSIPTSGYEQYF	TGCGCCAGCAGCATTCCGACTAGCGGCTACGAGCAGTACTTC
TRBJ2-2	-	few	TRBV10-2	CASSGPGSGELFF	TGCGCCAGCAGTGGGCCGGGGTCCGGGGAGCTGTTTTTT
TRBJ2-1	TRBD2	-	TRBV2	CASRGLATHNEQFF	TGTGCCAGCAGGGGACTAGCGACCCACAATGAGCAGTTCTTC
TRBJ2-5	TRBD1	-	TRBV6-5	CASSYSRDSQETQYF	TGTGCCAGCAGTTACTCACGGGACAGCCAAGAGACCCAGTACTTC
TRBJ2-7	-	-	TRBV11-3	CASSLDPASYEQYF	TGTGCCAGCAGCTTAGACCCAGCCTCCTACGAGCAGTACTTC
TRBJ2-2	-	once	TRBV30	CAWRGGGRLAGELFF	TGTGCCTGGAGAGGGGGCGGGAGGCTCGCCGGGGAGCTGTTTTTT
TRBJ1-1	-	-	TRBV6-6	CASRIGAVNTEAFF	TGTGCCAGCAGAATAGGAGCCGTGAACACTGAAGCTTTCTTT
TRBJ2-7	TRBD2	-	TRBV18	CASSPPVSGSYEQYF	TGTGCCAGCTCACCACCGGTTAGCGGGAGCTACGAGCAGTACTTC
TRBJ1-5	-	-	TRBV5-1	CASSLGAANQPQHF	TGCGCCAGCAGCTTGGGGGCGGCCAATCAGCCCCAGCATTTT
TRBJ2-7	TRBD1	-	TRBV5-6	CASSFGTGSSYEQYF	TGTGCCAGCAGCTTCGGGACAGGGAGCTCCTACGAGCAGTACTTC
TRBJ1-3	-	once	TRBV30	CAWTEISGNTIYF	TGTGCCTGGACAGAGATCTCTGGAAACACCATATATTTT
TRBJ1-1	TRBD1	-	TRBV7-9	CASSLQGEAFF	TGTGCCAGCAGCCTACAGGGGGAAGCTTTCTTT
TRBJ2-7	-	-	TRBV12-1	CASSFAIAGEHIFGYEQYF	TGTGCCAGCAGCTTTGCGATAGCGGGAGAGCATATCTTTGGCTACGAGCAGTACTTC
TRBJ2-7	TRBD2	few	TRBV4-1	CASSLLELAGVPWGEQYF	TGCGCCAGCAGCCTTTTGGAACTAGCGGGAGTCCCCTGGGGTGAGCAGTACTTC
TRBJ1-2	-	-	TRBV5-6	CASRSTHEDGYTF	TGTGCCAGCAGATCGACCCATGAGGATGGCTACACCTTC
TRBJ1-2	-	-	TRBV29-1	CSVGTRFGYTF	TGCAGCGTTGGGACCCGTTTTGGCTACACCTTC
TRBJ2-3	-	-	TRBV6-6	CASTIYGETDTQYF	TGTGCCAGCACCATATACGGAGAAACAGATACGCAGTATTTT
TRBJ2-1	-	-	TRBV2	CASSENEQFF	TGTGCCAGCAGTGAAAATGAGCAGTTCTTC
TRBJ1-2	-	-	TRBV5-1	CASSFEGTSGYTF	TGCGCCAGCAGCTTCGAAGGGACGAGTGGCTACACCTTC
TRBJ2-5	TRBD2	few	TRBV7-8	CASSPPGLATFGEETQYF	TGTGCCAGCAGCCCGCCGGGACTAGCGACCTTCGGGGAAGAGACCCAGTACTTC
TRBJ2-5	TRBD1	-	TRBV7-2	CASSPQTGGWETQYF	TGTGCCAGCAGCCCTCAGACAGGGGGCTGGGAGACCCAGTACTTC
TRBJ1-2	TRBD1	-	TRBV6-1	CASSVRDSHFYGYTF	TGTGCCAGCAGTGTCAGGGACAGCCATTTCTATGGCTACACCTTC
TRBJ2-7	TRBD1	-	TRBV30	CAWNRQGGEQYF	TGTGCCTGGAATCGACAGGGGGGCGAGCAGTACTTC
TRBJ2-2	-	-	TRBV15	CATSRVDRLDGELFF	TGTGCCACCAGCAGAGTTGACAGGCTGGACGGGGAGCTGTTTTTT
TRBJ1-1	-	few	TRBV5-4	CASSFDRNTEAFF	TGTGCCAGCAGCTTCGACAGGAACACTGAAGCTTTCTTT
TRBJ2-1	TRBD2	-	TRBV19	CASSLTSGRGNEQFF	TGTGCCAGTAGTCTAACTAGCGGGAGAGGGAATGAGCAGTTCTTC
TRBJ2-7	TRBD2	-	TRBV5-1	CASSRELLAGVCEQYF	TGCGCCAGCAGCCGAGAGCTACTAGCGGGAGTCTGCGAGCAGTACTTC
TRBJ2-1	-	few	TRBV5-1	CASSLHSFNEQFF	TGCGCCAGCAGCTTGCACAGCTTCAATGAGCAGTTCTTC
TRBJ2-3	TRBD2	-	TRBV5-4	CASSTRTGGSTDTQYF	TGTGCCAGCAGCACCCGGACGGGAGGGAGCACAGATACGCAGTATTTT
TRBJ2-5	TRBD2	-	TRBV5-1	CASSLGTSGRETQYF	TGCGCCAGCAGCTTGGGGACTAGCGGGAGGGAGACCCAGTACTTC
TRBJ2-3	-	-	TRBV5-1	CASSLGGSTDTQYF	TGCGCCAGCAGCTTGGGCGGGAGCACAGATACGCAGTATTTT
TRBJ1-4	TRBD1	-	TRBV9	CASSLGGQGDEKLFF	TGTGCCAGCAGCCTTGGGGGACAGGGAGATGAAAAACTGTTTTTT
TRBJ2-1	-	-	TRBV30	CAWSPKGGNNNEQFF	TGTGCCTGGAGTCCGAAGGGGGGCAATAACAATGAGCAGTTCTTC